This T cell receptor (beta chain) was captured in a study of CD8 T cells in Susac syndrome. With V trimmed by 8 bases and J by 4 bases, 2 bases remained unmatched. Germline lookup yields CDR1 MNHEY and CDR2 SMNVEV (reference sequence). This CDR3 has 13 amino acids. RNA amounts of about 0.5 to 1 ug underwent reverse transcription with random hexamers. In TCRdb, the immunoSEQ multiplex PCR reads were re-called with MiXCR into one record per CDR3 protein. Here the sample spans 330,000 or so distinct CDR3 sequences, approximately 90% being singletons. Study-level results: Acknowledgment was made by the study that its TCR sequencing and HLA analysis involved a relatively small number of individuals.

As to this clonotype: What it binds is unknown.

V and J are TRBV27 and TRBJ2-6; 7 nucleotides match TRBD2. The clonotype comes from a human donor with multiple sclerosis. Sample: CD8+ T cells from PBMCs. The CDR3 bases are TGTGCCAGCCGGGGGGTGGGGGCCAACGTCCTGACTTTC. This gives the protein CASRGVGANVLTF.